This T cell receptor (beta chain) is from a study of cytomegalovirus exposure and HLA in healthy donors. Study background: The 90 to 150 validation repertoires used the same platform as the roughly 670 first-cohort repertoires (as reported by a later analysis). Findings and caveats of the study: It was found in a later analysis that first-cohort TCR clusters tended to co-occur in the 130 or so validation repertoires. The authors listed 180 or so TCR beta chains as cytomegalovirus-associated.

Deletions cut 3 bases from V and 7 bases from J, with 13 bases between. The germline V gene encodes CDR1 SGHAT and CDR2 FQNNGV. This CDR3 contains 13 residues. Using immunoSEQ multiplex PCR, the repertoire was profiled, and TCRdb retains in-frame clones only, with some absent. The sample consists of approximately 160,000 clones, about 85% of them appearing once. Regarding this clone: Its antigen is undetermined.

While the first cohort had 700 or so subjects, the donors belonged to the separate validation cohort of over a hundred subjects. This chain links TRBV11-2 with TRBJ2-7, with D perhaps TRBD2 (5 bases). The receptor comes from a young man in good health and CMV-seropositive. Specimen: PBMCs. CDR3 sequence reads: CASSLTTSGEQYF. In nucleotides, the CDR3 is TGTGCCAGCAGCTTGACTACCTCGGGGGAGCAGTACTTC.